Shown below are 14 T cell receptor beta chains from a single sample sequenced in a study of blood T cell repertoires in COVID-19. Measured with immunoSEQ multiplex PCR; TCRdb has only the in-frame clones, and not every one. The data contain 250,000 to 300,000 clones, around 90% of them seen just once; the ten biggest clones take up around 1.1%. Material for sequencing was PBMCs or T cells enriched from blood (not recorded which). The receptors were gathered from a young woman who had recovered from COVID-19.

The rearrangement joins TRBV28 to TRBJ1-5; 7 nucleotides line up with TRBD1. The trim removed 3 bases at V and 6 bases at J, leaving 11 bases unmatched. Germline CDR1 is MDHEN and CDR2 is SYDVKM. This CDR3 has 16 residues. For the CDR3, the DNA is TGTGCCAGCAGTTTTGAGGGAAAAGGGGGCTTTCAGCCCCAGCATTTT. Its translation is CASSFEGKGGFQPQHF.

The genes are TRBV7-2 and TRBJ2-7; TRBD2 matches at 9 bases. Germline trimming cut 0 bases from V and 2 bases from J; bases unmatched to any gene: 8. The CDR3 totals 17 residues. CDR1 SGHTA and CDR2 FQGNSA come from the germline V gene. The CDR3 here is CASSLAGFGTSTYEQYF. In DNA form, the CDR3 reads TGTGCCAGCAGCTTAGCGGGGTTTGGGACTAGCACCTACGAGCAGTACTTC.

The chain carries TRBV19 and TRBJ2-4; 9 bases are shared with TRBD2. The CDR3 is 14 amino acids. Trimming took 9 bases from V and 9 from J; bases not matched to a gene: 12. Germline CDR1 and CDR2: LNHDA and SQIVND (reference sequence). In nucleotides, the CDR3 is TGTGCCAGCCGGGGGGCGGGAGGGCTACGCATTCAGTACTTC. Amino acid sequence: CASRGAGGLRIQYF. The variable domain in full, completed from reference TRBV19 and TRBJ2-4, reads DGGITQSPKYLFRKEGQNVTLSCEQNLNHDAMYWYRQDPGQGLRLIYYSQIVNDFQKGDIAEGYSVSREKKESFPLTVTSAQKNPTAFYLCASRGAGGLRIQYFGAGTRLSVL.

CDR3 bases: TGTGCCACCAGCAGAGATAAAGGGGTAGGGGGCGATATCCAGTTCTTC. Protein sequence: CATSRDKGVGGDIQFF. The genes are TRBV15 and TRBJ2-1; TRBD1 aligns across 7 bases. The J segment lost 13 bases and the V segment lost 0 bases, leaving 15 bases of the junction unmatched. The CDR3 covers 16 residues. Germline CDR1 reads LNHNV; CDR2 reads YYDKDF (reference sequence).

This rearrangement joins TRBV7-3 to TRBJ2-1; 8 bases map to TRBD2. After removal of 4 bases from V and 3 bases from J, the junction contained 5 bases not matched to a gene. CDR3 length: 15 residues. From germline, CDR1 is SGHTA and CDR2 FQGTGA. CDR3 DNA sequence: TGTGCCAGCAGCTCAAGAGCGGGAGACTACAATGAGCAGTTCTTC. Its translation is CASSSRAGDYNEQFF.

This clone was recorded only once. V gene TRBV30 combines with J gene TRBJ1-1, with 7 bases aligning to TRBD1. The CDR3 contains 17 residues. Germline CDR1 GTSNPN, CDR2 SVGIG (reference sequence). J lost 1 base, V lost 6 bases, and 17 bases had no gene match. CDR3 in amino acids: CACQRVLTWTGNTEAFF. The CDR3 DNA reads TGTGCCTGCCAGAGAGTATTAACCTGGACAGGGAACACTGAAGCTTTCTTT.

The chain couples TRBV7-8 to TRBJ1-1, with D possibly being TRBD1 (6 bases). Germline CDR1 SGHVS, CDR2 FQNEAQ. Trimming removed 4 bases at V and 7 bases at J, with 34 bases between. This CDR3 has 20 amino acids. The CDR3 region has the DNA TGTGCCAGCAGCTACTCGCCTTTTATGGGGACACCCCCGGGCGGTGATGAAGCTTTCTTT. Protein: CASSYSPFMGTPPGGDEAFF.

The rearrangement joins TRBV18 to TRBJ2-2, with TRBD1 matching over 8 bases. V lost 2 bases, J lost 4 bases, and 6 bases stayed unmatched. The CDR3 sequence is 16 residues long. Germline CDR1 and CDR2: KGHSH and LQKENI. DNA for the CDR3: TGTGCCAGCTCACCAAACACAGGGGGTGTCACCGGGGAGCTGTTTTTT. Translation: CASSPNTGGVTGELFF.

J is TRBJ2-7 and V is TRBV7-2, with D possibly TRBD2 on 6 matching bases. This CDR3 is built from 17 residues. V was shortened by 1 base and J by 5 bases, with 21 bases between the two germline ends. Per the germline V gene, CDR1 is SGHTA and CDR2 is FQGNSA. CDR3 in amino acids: CASSLDRPSGGLHEQYF. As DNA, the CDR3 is TGTGCCAGCAGCTTAGATCGTCCCAGCGGAGGGCTCCACGAGCAGTACTTC.

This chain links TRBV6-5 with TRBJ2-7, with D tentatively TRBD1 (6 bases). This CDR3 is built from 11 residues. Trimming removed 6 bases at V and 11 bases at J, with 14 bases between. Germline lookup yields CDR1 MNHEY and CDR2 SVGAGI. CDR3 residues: CASSPGTQEYF. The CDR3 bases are TGTGCCAGCAGCCCCGGGACACAGGAGTACTTC.

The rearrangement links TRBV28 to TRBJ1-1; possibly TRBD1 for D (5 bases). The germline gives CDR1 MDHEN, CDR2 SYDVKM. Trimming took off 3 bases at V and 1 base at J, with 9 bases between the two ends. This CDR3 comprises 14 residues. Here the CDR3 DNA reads TGTGCCAGCAGTTTGAGACAGCGGAACACTGAAGCTTTCTTT. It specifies CASSLRQRNTEAFF.

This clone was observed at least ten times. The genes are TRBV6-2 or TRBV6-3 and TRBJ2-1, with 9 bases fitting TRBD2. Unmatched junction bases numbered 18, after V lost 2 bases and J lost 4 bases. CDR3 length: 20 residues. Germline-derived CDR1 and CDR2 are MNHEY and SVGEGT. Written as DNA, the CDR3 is TGTGCCAGCAGTTACCCTGGTCCTAGCGGGATCCCGGAGGCATACAATGAGCAGTTCTTC. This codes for CASSYPGPSGIPEAYNEQFF.

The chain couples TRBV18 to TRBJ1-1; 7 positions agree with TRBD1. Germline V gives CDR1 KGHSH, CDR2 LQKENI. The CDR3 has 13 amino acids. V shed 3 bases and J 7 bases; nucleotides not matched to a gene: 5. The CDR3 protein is CASSPKQGIEAFF. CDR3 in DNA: TGTGCCAGCTCACCGAAACAGGGGATTGAAGCTTTCTTT.

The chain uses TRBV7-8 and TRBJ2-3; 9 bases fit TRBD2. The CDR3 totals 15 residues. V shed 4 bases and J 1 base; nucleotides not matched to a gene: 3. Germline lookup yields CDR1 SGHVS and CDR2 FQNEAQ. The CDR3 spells CASSSKREGTDTQYF. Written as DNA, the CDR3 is TGTGCCAGCAGCTCAAAGCGGGAGGGCACAGATACGCAGTATTTT.